This T cell receptor (beta chain) was captured in a study of T cells in Graves' hyperthyroidism and ophthalmopathy. Study-wide results and caveats: Researchers found most expanded thyroid clonotypes above 0.001 in blood as well.

The length of the CDR3 is 16 residues. Germline-derived CDR1 and CDR2 are KGHSH and LQKENI. V was cut by 0 bases and J by 1 base, with 12 bases left in between. Worth noting for this clonotype: As yet, its antigen is unknown.

Amplified TCR beta CDR3 regions came from RNA transcripts. The HTBI primer set was used in a first-round RT-PCR of the TCR CDR3. Each CDR3 protein is one row after TCRdb ran MiXCR on the multiplex PCR reads. The repertoire holds hundreds of thousands of distinct CDR3 sequences, roughly 46% seen once, with 8% to 8.5% in the top ten. Exclusion of a patient resulted from uncontrolled infection, other autoimmune disease, pregnancy or lactation. Diagnosing involved the use of clinical symptoms, serum thyroxine and TRAb, thyroid ultrasound and orbital computed tomography. The source material was peripheral blood or thyroid tissue (not recorded which). The TCR originated in a woman aged 18-29 years with Graves' hyperthyroidism. The chain recombines TRBV18 with TRBJ1-1, with TRBD1 as a possible D gene (6 bases). CDR3 nucleotide sequence: TGTGCCAGCTCACCACCGGGCAGGGGAAAGAACACTGAAGCTTTCTTT. Its protein product is CASSPPGRGKNTEAFF.